This T cell receptor beta chain was retrieved from a study of cytomegalovirus exposure and HLA in healthy donors. Findings of the study overall: The study assumed roughly uniform donor sequencing depth for presence/absence analyses. What a later analysis reportedly showed was that an Asian-associated ancestry cluster had fewer N-insertions than the approximately 700-donor mean.

This clone was counted a few times. What it binds is not known. CDR1 and CDR2 (germline): MNHNY, SVGAGI (reference sequence). The CDR3 consists of 14 residues. V lost 4 bases to trimming and J lost 6 bases; unmatched junction nucleotides: 5. 60 Vbeta and 13 Jbeta primers were used in PCR. Produced via immunoSEQ multiplex PCR; TCRdb's table is partial and in-frame only. Counted here are about 120,000 clones, 17% occurring once; the ten biggest clones make up 2.9%. This sequence originates from a female donor in good health and CMV-seropositive. Input material: PBMCs. The chain couples TRBV6-6 to TRBJ2-1; TRBD1 aligns across 8 bases. CDR3 residues: CASSSDRATNEQFF. The CDR3 nucleotides read TGTGCCAGCAGTTCGGACAGGGCGACCAATGAGCAGTTCTTC.